Described below is a single T cell receptor beta chain sequence and its context. The source of the sample is a study of T cells after yellow fever vaccination. Study background: It was SMART-Seq v4 Ultra Low Input that prepared the fractions with low cell numbers.

TCRdb passed the 5' RACE reads through MiXCR, listing each CDR3 protein once. The table has 620,000 or so distinct CDR3 sequences, roughly 17% seen once; the top ten hold around a sixth. This CDR3 has 15 amino acids. Trimming pared 6 bases from V and 0 bases from J, leaving 11 bases between. CDR1 KGHSH and CDR2 LQKENI come from the germline V gene. The chain employs TRBV18 and TRBJ1-4; D gene unclear. This TCR came from a man aged 18 to 29 who received the YFV17D yellow fever vaccine. The source material was PBMCs, sampled around 5 days after the first yellow fever vaccination. CDR3 coding DNA: TGTGCCAGCTCCCCCATAGCTGCAACTAATGAAAAACTGTTTTTT. Protein sequence: CASSPIAATNEKLFF. Using reference TRBV18 and TRBJ1-4 for the parts outside the CDR3, the full variable domain is NAGVMQNPRHLVRRRGQEARLRCSPMKGHSHVYWYRQLPEEGLKFMVYLQKENIIDESGMPKERFSAEFPKEGPSILRIQQVVRGDSAAYFCASSPIAATNEKLFFGSGTQLSVL.